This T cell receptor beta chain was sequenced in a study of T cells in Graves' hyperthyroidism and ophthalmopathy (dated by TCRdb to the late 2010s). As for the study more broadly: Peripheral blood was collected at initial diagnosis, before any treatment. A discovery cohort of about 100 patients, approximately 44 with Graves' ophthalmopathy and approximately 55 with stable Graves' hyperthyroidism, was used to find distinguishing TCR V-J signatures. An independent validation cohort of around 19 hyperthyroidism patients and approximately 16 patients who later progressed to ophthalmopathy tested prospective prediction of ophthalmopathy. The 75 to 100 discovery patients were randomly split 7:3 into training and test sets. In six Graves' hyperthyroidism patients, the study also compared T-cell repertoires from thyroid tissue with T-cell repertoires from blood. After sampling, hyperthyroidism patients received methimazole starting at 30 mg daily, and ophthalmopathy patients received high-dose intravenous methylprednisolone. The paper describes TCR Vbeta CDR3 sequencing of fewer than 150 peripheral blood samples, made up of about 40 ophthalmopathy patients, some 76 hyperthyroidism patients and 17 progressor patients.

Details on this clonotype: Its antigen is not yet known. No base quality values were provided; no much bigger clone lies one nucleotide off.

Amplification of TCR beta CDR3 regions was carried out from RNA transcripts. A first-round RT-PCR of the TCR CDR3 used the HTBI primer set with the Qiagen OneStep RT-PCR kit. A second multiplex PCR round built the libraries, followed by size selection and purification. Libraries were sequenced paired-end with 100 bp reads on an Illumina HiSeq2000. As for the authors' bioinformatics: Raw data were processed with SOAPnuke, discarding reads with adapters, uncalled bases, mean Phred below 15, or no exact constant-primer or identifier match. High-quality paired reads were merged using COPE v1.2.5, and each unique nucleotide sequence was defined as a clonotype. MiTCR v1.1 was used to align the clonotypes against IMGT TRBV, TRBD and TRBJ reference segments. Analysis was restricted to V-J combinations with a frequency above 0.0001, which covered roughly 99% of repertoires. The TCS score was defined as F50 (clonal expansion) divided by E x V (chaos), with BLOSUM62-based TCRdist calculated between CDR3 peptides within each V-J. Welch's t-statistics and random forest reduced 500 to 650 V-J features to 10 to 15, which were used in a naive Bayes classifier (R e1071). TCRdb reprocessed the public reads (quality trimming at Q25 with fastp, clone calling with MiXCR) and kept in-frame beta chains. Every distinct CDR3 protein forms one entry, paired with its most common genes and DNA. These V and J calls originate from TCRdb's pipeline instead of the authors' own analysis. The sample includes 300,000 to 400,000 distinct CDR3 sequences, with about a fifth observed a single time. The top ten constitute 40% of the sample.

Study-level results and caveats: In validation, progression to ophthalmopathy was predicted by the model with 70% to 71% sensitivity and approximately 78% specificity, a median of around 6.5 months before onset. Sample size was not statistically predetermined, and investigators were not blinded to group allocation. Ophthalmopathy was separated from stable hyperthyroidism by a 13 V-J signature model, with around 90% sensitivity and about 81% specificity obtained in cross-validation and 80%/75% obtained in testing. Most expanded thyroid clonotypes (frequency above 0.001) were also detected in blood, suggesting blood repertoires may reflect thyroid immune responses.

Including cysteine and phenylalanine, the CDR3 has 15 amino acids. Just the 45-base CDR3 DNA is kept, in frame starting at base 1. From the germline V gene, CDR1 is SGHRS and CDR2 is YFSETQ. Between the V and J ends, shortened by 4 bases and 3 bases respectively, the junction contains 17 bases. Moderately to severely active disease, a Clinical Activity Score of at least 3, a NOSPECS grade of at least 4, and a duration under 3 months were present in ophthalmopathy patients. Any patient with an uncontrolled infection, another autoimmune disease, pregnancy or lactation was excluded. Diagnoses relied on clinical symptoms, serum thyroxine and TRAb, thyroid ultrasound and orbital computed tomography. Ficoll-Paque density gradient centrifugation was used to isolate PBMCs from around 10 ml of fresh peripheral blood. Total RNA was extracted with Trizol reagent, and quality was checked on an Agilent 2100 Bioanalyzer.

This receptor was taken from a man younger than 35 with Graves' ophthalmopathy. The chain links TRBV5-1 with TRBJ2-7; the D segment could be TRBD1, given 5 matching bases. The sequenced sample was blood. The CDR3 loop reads CASSKGLYTNYEQYF. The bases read TGCGCCAGCAGCAAGGGGTTGTACACTAACTACGAGCAGTACTTC.